The rows below give T cell receptor beta chains drawn from one sample of a study of identical twins. From the 5' RACE reads, TCRdb called clonotypes with MiXCR, one entry per CDR3 protein. The sample holds around 500,000 distinct CDR3 sequences; 13% to 15% are singletons and the top ten take 0.52%. This sample also belongs to another study, concerning yellow fever vaccine responses in identical twins.

The sample taken for sequencing was CD4+ T cells sorted from blood. The receptors shown here come from a woman under 30 in good health. Both conserved end residues are part of each CDR3. A D gene is named only where the DNA matches it firmly. Clone size appears in some rows only: once, few, many, or a class for an expanded clone.

clone_size: many; d_call: TRBD2; v_call: TRBV6-2/TRBV6-3; j_call: TRBJ2-1; cdr3_nt: TGTGCCAGCAGTTACCCGAGACTAGCGGGAAGAAACAATGAGCAGTTCTTC; cdr3_aa: CASSYPRLAGRNNEQFF
clone_size: -; d_call: -; v_call: TRBV14; j_call: TRBJ2-7; cdr3_nt: TGTGCCAGCAGGGCGGACCGGGACTCCTACGAGCAGTACTTC; cdr3_aa: CASRADRDSYEQYF
clone_size: once; d_call: -; v_call: TRBV10-3; j_call: TRBJ2-7; cdr3_nt: TGTGCCATCAGTGAGATGCAGCGCGAGCAGTACTTC; cdr3_aa: CAISEMQREQYF
clone_size: -; d_call: TRBD2; v_call: TRBV30; j_call: TRBJ2-5; cdr3_nt: TGTGCCTGGCAGACTAGCGGGGGGAGCAAGACCCAGTACTTC; cdr3_aa: CAWQTSGGSKTQYF
clone_size: few; d_call: -; v_call: TRBV3-1; j_call: TRBJ2-2; cdr3_nt: TGTGCCAGCAGCCCGGCCAGAGGGGAGGTCACCGGGGAGCTGTTTTTT; cdr3_aa: CASSPARGEVTGELFF
clone_size: many; d_call: -; v_call: TRBV20-1; j_call: TRBJ1-4; cdr3_nt: TGCAGTGCCCATAGGGGGGGCTTAAGTGAAAAACTGTTTTTT; cdr3_aa: CSAHRGGLSEKLFF
clone_size: -; d_call: -; v_call: TRBV5-1; j_call: TRBJ2-6; cdr3_nt: TGCGCCAGCAGCCAAACGGGATCGGCCAACGTCCTGACTTTC; cdr3_aa: CASSQTGSANVLTF
clone_size: many; d_call: -; v_call: TRBV5-1; j_call: TRBJ2-7; cdr3_nt: TGCGCCAGCAGCTTGGATTTTAAGGGGGTAGGCTCCTACGAGCAGTACTTC; cdr3_aa: CASSLDFKGVGSYEQYF
clone_size: -; d_call: TRBD2; v_call: TRBV20-1; j_call: TRBJ2-1; cdr3_nt: TGCAGTGCTAGGACTAGCGGGTCCAGCTCCTACAATGAGCAGTTCTTC; cdr3_aa: CSARTSGSSSYNEQFF
clone_size: -; d_call: -; v_call: TRBV10-3; j_call: TRBJ2-2; cdr3_nt: TGTGCCATCAGCTATAACACCGGGGAGCTGTTTTTT; cdr3_aa: CAISYNTGELFF
clone_size: many; d_call: -; v_call: TRBV12-3/TRBV12-4; j_call: TRBJ1-5; cdr3_nt: TGTGCCAGCACCTCGGGGGGCTACAATCAGCCCCAGCATTTT; cdr3_aa: CASTSGGYNQPQHF
clone_size: few; d_call: -; v_call: TRBV9; j_call: TRBJ2-5; cdr3_nt: TGTGCCAGCAGTGGGACGCTCCAAGAGACCCAGTACTTC; cdr3_aa: CASSGTLQETQYF
clone_size: few; d_call: TRBD2; v_call: TRBV29-1; j_call: TRBJ2-3; cdr3_nt: TGCAGCGTGGGGGGGGAGCTCACAGATACGCAGTATTTT; cdr3_aa: CSVGGELTDTQYF
clone_size: -; d_call: -; v_call: TRBV3-1; j_call: TRBJ2-1; cdr3_nt: TGTGCCAGCAGCCAAGATTTGAGGCCGGGAATGAGATTCTTC; cdr3_aa: CASSQDLRPGMRFF
clone_size: few; d_call: -; v_call: TRBV6-1; j_call: TRBJ2-7; cdr3_nt: TGTGCCAGCAGCACACAGGCGAGAGACGAGCAGTACTTC; cdr3_aa: CASSTQARDEQYF
clone_size: few; d_call: TRBD1; v_call: TRBV3-1; j_call: TRBJ1-1; cdr3_nt: TGTGCCAGCAAAAACAGGGGAAGCACTGAAGCTTTCTTT; cdr3_aa: CASKNRGSTEAFF